This TCR beta chain was profiled in a study of identical twins. TCRdb fed the 5' RACE reads into MiXCR, producing one record per CDR3 protein. The sample includes roughly 250,000 distinct CDR3 sequences, about 7.5% of them seen just once. Germline values: CDR1 SQVTM, CDR2 ANQGSEA. J gave up 4 bases and V 7 bases, and 7 bases lay outside the gene matches. CDR3 length: 13 amino acids. The same data also contributed to another study, on yellow fever vaccine responses in identical twins.

The sample comprised CD8+ T cells sorted from blood. V gene TRBV29-1 combines with J gene TRBJ2-1, with TRBD1 matching 7 bases. This receptor was obtained from a woman aged 18-29 years in good health. CDR3 sequence: CSARQGRYNEQFF. In DNA form, the CDR3 reads TGCAGCGCAAGACAGGGACGATACAATGAGCAGTTCTTC.